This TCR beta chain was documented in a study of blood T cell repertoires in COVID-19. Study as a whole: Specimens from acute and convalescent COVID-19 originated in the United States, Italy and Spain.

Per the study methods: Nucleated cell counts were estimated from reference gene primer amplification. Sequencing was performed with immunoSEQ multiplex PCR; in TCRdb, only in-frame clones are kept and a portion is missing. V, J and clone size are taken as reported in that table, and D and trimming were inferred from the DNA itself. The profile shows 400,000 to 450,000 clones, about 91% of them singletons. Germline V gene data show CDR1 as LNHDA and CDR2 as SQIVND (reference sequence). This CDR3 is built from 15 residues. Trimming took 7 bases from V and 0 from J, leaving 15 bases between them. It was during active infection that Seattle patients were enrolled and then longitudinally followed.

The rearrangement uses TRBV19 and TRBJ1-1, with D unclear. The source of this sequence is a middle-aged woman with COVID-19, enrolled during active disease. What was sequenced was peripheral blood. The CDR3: CASIPTGGVNTEAFF. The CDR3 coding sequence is TGTGCCAGTATCCCTACTGGAGGAGTGAACACTGAAGCTTTCTTT.